The clone carrying this T cell receptor beta chain was found once. This entry is derived from a study of blood T cell repertoires in COVID-19. In the study overall: Samples taken during acute and convalescent COVID-19 were collected in the United States, Italy and Spain. Nucleic acid was either cDNA or gDNA, and it came from T cells, B-cell-depleted T cells, or PBMCs.

Deletions cut 3 bases from V and 5 bases from J, with 2 bases between. There are 11 residues in the CDR3. Germline V gene data show CDR1 as LGHNT and CDR2 as FRNRAP. Original analysis: Cell counts per sample came from amplifying reference gene primers. The protocol was immunoSEQ multiplex PCR, while the TCRdb copy is restricted to in-frame clones and leaves out a portion. For V, J and clone size, that table is used; D and trimming come from the DNA. The repertoire holds roughly 73,000 clones, with approximately 90% as singletons. The chain carries TRBV12-5 and TRBJ1-5; D not certain. Source material: peripheral blood. The receptor was isolated from a human donor in a cohort sampled during active COVID-19. CDR3 nucleotides: TGTGCTAGTGGTTTCGATCAGCCCCAGCATTTT. Its protein product is CASGFDQPQHF.